Following are 18 T cell receptor beta chains from one sample sequenced in a study of control samples from healthy donors and cancer patients. The repertoire was sequenced with immunoSEQ multiplex PCR; TCRdb's copy has only in-frame clones and lacks some. Here the sample spans about 180,000 clones, roughly 90% being singletons. Material for sequencing was blood. All receptors come from a woman between 50 and 59 years old in good health.

The V and J genes are TRBV28 and TRBJ2-1; D is uncertain. Per germline, CDR1 MDHEN and CDR2 SYDVKM. The V end was cut by 6 bases, the J end by 6 bases, with 12 bases between. The CDR3 sequence is 13 residues long. The CDR3 bases are TGTGCCAGCAGCCCTAGACTTCCCAATGAGCAGTTCTTC. Translated, it gives CASSPRLPNEQFF.

This chain joins TRBV7-2 and TRBJ1-1; possible D gene TRBD1, 5 bases. CDR3 length: 11 residues. The germline V gene has CDR1 SGHTA and CDR2 FQGNSA. V gave up 3 bases and J gave up 12 bases, with 11 bases separating them. The CDR3 reads CASSFPGSPFF. The DNA for the CDR3 is TGTGCCAGCAGCTTTCCAGGGTCGCCTTTCTTT.

V is TRBV5-1 and J is TRBJ2-3; D could derive from TRBD1 or TRBD2 (6 bases each). CDR1 is SGHRS and CDR2 is YFSETQ in the germline V gene. There are 17 residues in the CDR3. The germline V and J ends were trimmed by 4 bases and 1 base, with 19 bases remaining between them. The CDR3: CASSTNPPGAGTDTQYF. The DNA for the CDR3 is TGCGCCAGCAGCACAAACCCCCCGGGGGCGGGCACAGATACGCAGTATTTT.

This clone has only one observation. V and J are TRBV11-3 and TRBJ2-1, with 12 bases matching TRBD2. Trimming at V came to 1 base and at J to 7 bases, leaving 2 bases not matched to a gene. The CDR3 length is 15 residues. Germline V gene lookup returns CDR1 SGHNT and CDR2 YENEEA. CDR3 in DNA: TGTGCCAGCAGCTTAGGTCTAGCGGGAGGGAATGAGCAGTTCTTC. Its protein product is CASSLGLAGGNEQFF.

This clone appeared once. The chain joins TRBV2 to TRBJ1-5; TRBD1 matches 7 bases. The germline V gene encodes CDR1 SNHLY and CDR2 FYNNEI. This CDR3 contains 18 residues. The trim removed 5 bases at V and 1 base at J, leaving 14 bases unmatched. The CDR3 loop reads CASSPPVQGVRSNQPQHF. CDR3 DNA: TGTGCCAGCAGTCCCCCCGTCCAGGGGGTGCGAAGCAATCAGCCCCAGCATTTT.

V and J are TRBV2 and TRBJ2-5; tentative D call: TRBD1 (6 bases). The CDR3 is 15 amino acids. CDR1 SNHLY and CDR2 FYNNEI come from the germline V gene. With 3 bases removed from V and 3 bases from J, the gap between germline ends came to 14 bases. This CDR3 reads CASSDRGWGKETQYF. CDR3 nucleotide sequence: TGTGCCAGCAGTGACAGGGGATGGGGAAAAGAGACCCAGTACTTC.

Worth noting for this clone: Other DNA sequences within the sample encode an identical CDR3. CDR3 coding DNA: TGTGCCAGCAGCCGGACTAGCGGAGGTTACAATGAGCAGTTCTTC. This translates into CASSRTSGGYNEQFF. V is TRBV7-9 and J is TRBJ2-1; 10 nucleotides line up with TRBD2. Germline V gene lookup returns CDR1 SEHNR and CDR2 FQNEAQ (reference sequence). This CDR3 comprises 15 residues. Unmatched junction bases numbered 5, after V lost 5 bases and J lost 4 bases.

The V and J genes are TRBV13 and TRBJ1-1; the D gene is possibly TRBD1 (6 bases). The ends were cut back, 2 bases at V and 4 bases at J, with 11 bases in the middle. There are 14 residues in the CDR3. Germline V gene data show CDR1 as PRHDT and CDR2 as FYEKMQ (reference sequence). DNA of the CDR3: TGTGCCAGCAGCTTAAGGGGGTTGAGCACTGAAGCTTTCTTT. This gives the protein CASSLRGLSTEAFF.

The V and J genes are TRBV5-6 and TRBJ1-4, with TRBD1 matching 8 bases. Per the germline V gene, CDR1 is SGHDT and CDR2 is YYEEEE. The V and J ends lost 3 bases and 1 base, in that order; junction bases with no gene match: 2. This CDR3 spans 15 amino acids. The CDR3 bases are TGTGCCAGCAGCTCCGGACAGGGAACTAATGAAAAACTGTTTTTT. This sequence encodes CASSSGQGTNEKLFF.

The V and J genes are TRBV5-6 and TRBJ1-6; D possibly corresponds to TRBD1 (5 bases). Trimming removed 3 bases at V and 5 bases at J, with 15 bases between. The length of the CDR3 is 16 residues. Germline loops: CDR1 SGHDT, CDR2 YYEEEE. CDR3 in DNA: TGTGCCAGCAGCTCCCTGACAGTCCAGAATAATTCACCCCTCCACTTT. Translated, it gives CASSSLTVQNNSPLHF.

CDR3 region: CASSPRSGDEKLFF. In nucleotides, the CDR3 is TGCGCCAGCAGCCCCCGAAGCGGGGATGAAAAACTGTTTTTT. The V call is TRBV4-3, the J call TRBJ1-4; unclear D gene. The CDR3 runs to 14 residues. V was cut by 4 bases and J by 6 bases, with 12 bases left in between. The V gene's germline CDR1 is LGHNA and CDR2 YSLEER.

The V call is TRBV24-1, the J call TRBJ2-1, with D unclear. Germline V gene data show CDR1 as KGHDR and CDR2 as SFDVKD. V lost 2 bases and J 0 bases, leaving 13 bases between the germline ends. This CDR3 is 17 amino acids long. The CDR3, as DNA: TGTGCCACCAGTGATTCCCGGACGGAACGCTCCTACAATGAGCAGTTCTTC. As protein: CATSDSRTERSYNEQFF.

V gene TRBV29-1 combines with J gene TRBJ1-2; D might be TRBD1 (6 bases). The CDR3 extends over 13 amino acids. Germline assignment: CDR1 SQVTM and CDR2 ANQGSEA. Trimming shortened V by 6 bases and J by 3 bases, and 14 bases separated the two germline ends. The CDR3 spells CSVRGVWDYGYTF. The CDR3 DNA follows: TGCAGCGTGAGGGGGGTTTGGGACTATGGCTACACCTTC.

The chain recombines TRBV6-1 with TRBJ2-7; 8 nucleotides agree with TRBD2. The CDR3 extends over 15 amino acids. The V gene's germline CDR1 is MNHNS and CDR2 SASEGT. Trimming took 2 bases from V and 2 from J; bases not matched to a gene: 5. This CDR3 is CASSELGLGAYEQYF. The DNA of the CDR3 is TGTGCCAGCAGTGAATTGGGACTAGGGGCCTACGAGCAGTACTTC.

V and J are TRBV23-1 and TRBJ2-2; TRBD1 might be the D (6 bases). TRBV23-1 is designated an ORF whose function remains uncertain. The CDR3 consists of 14 residues. Trimming took 5 bases from V and 4 from J, leaving 11 bases between them. The CDR3 bases are TGCGCCAGCAGTAGGAGAGGGGGCACCGGGGAGCTGTTTTTT. This sequence encodes CASSRRGGTGELFF.

The chain combines TRBV30 with TRBJ2-2, with TRBD2 as a possible D gene (5 bases). The V and J ends lost 2 bases and 4 bases respectively, with 11 bases between them. Germline V gene data show CDR1 as GTSNPN and CDR2 as SVGIG (reference sequence). The CDR3 covers 14 residues. CDR3 amino acids: CAWSSGGGTGELFF. The CDR3 DNA follows: TGTGCCTGGAGTAGCGGAGGCGGCACCGGGGAGCTGTTTTTT.

CDR3 bases: TGTGCCAGCAGCCTCCGACAGGGGAATTATGGCTACACCTTC. Residues: CASSLRQGNYGYTF. This chain connects TRBV7-2 to TRBJ1-2; 8 bases agree with TRBD1. The CDR3 contains 14 residues. V dropped 5 bases and J dropped 5; count of bases not matched to a gene: 7. CDR1 and CDR2 (germline): SGHTA, FQGNSA.

This chain links TRBV7-9 with TRBJ2-3, with D perhaps given as TRBD1 or TRBD2 (5 bases each). The CDR3 runs to 16 residues. Trimming removed 4 bases at V and 4 bases at J, with 18 bases between. Germline lookup yields CDR1 SEHNR and CDR2 FQNEAQ (reference sequence). The CDR3 is CASSSGVGTVADTQYF. In DNA form, the CDR3 reads TGTGCCAGCAGCTCAGGCGTGGGGACCGTCGCAGATACGCAGTATTTT.